This entry lists 5 T cell receptor beta chains sequenced from one sample in a study of Ad26.COV2.S vaccination and SARS-CoV-2 variants. Stated treatment: around 19 received Ad26.COV2.S at low or high dose, single or two shots; about 5 received placebo; per-sample allocation not given. Day 63 following the first vaccine or placebo injection was when the samples were taken. The protocol was immunoSEQ multiplex PCR, while the TCRdb copy is restricted to in-frame clones and leaves out a portion. In the table there are roughly 320,000 clones, roughly 84% of which are singletons. The source was peripheral blood, collected in a trial of Ad26.COV2.S vaccine versus placebo. Receptors originate from a person between 18 and 59 years old who received the Ad26.COV2.S COVID-19 vaccine or a placebo.

This chain uses TRBV4-1 with TRBJ2-1, with 10 bases fitting TRBD2. J was trimmed by 10 bases and V by 5 bases; bases with no gene match: 11. There are 15 residues in the CDR3. Germline values: CDR1 MGHRA, CDR2 YSYEKL. This chain's CDR3 is CASSFLAGAPGEQFF. Here the CDR3 DNA reads TGCGCCAGCAGCTTTCTAGCGGGGGCCCCGGGAGAGCAGTTCTTC.

V gene TRBV12-5 combines with J gene TRBJ2-1; the D is unclear. The CDR3 runs to 8 residues. Deletions cut 1 base from V and 15 bases from J, with 1 base between. CDR1 and CDR2 from the germline V gene are LGHNT and FRNRAP. The CDR3 loop is CASGLAFF. The CDR3 DNA is TGTGCTAGTGGTTTGGCGTTCTTC. The full variable domain, rest sourced from reference TRBV12-5 and TRBJ2-1, is DARVTQTPRHKVTEMGQEVTMRCQPILGHNTVFWYRQTMMQGLELLAYFRNRAPLDDSGMPKDRFSAEMPDATLATLKIQPSEPRDSAVYFCASGLAFFGPGTRLTVL.

The V gene is TRBV5-4, the J gene TRBJ1-1; D ambiguous. This CDR3 has 18 amino acids. V was pared by 7 bases and J by 0 bases, with 25 bases between. Germline CDR1 is SGHNT and CDR2 is YYREEE (reference sequence). CDR3 bases: TGTGCCAGCGGTCGAACTAGGGCCGGGATGGGCATGAACACTGAAGCTTTCTTT. Protein product: CASGRTRAGMGMNTEAFF.

The gene calls are TRBV14 and TRBJ1-1; D call uncertain. There are 14 residues in the CDR3. Germline V lookup: CDR1 SGHDN, CDR2 FVKESK. Trimming took off 0 bases at V and 4 bases at J, with 9 bases between the two ends. For the CDR3, the DNA is TGTGCCAGCAGCCAAGACCCCCGCGGCACTGAAGCTTTCTTT. Translated: CASSQDPRGTEAFF.

The V call is TRBV19, the J call TRBJ1-2; D uncertain. CDR3 length: 15 residues. The V end was cut by 3 bases, the J end by 8 bases, with 19 bases between. CDR1 and CDR2 (germline): LNHDA, SQIVND (reference sequence). In DNA, the CDR3 is TGTGCCAGTAGTATTCAACGCGGCACGCGGGAGGGCTACACCTTC. This encodes CASSIQRGTREGYTF.